These T cell receptor beta chains were read from a single sample in a study of blood T cell repertoires in COVID-19. Assay: immunoSEQ multiplex PCR; the TCRdb copy retains only in-frame clones and omits some. The table has some 130,000 clones, around 89% seen once. The sequenced sample was peripheral blood. The receptors originated from a middle-aged man with acute or convalescent COVID-19. The CDR3 runs from the conserved cysteine through the conserved F or W. The order of the fields is CDR3 protein, CDR3 DNA, D gene, clone size, CDR3 length, V gene, J gene. The D gene is left open where the match is weak. Some rows have no size entry. The others give once, few or many, or a class for an expanded clone.

CDR3aa: CASSTDSLSGNTIYF
CDR3nt: TGTGCCAGCAGCACAGACAGCTTAAGTGGAAACACCATATATTTT
d_gene: NA
abundance: NA
len: 15
v_gene: TRBV5-4
j_gene: TRBJ1-3

CDR3aa: CASSSTGGEQPQHF
CDR3nt: TGTGCCAGCAGCTCTACAGGGGGCGAGCAGCCCCAGCATTTT
d_gene: TRBD1
abundance: NA
len: 14
v_gene: TRBV7-9
j_gene: TRBJ1-5

CDR3aa: CASSLTGGDGYTF
CDR3nt: TGTGCCAGCAGTTTAACAGGGGGCGATGGCTACACCTTC
d_gene: TRBD1
abundance: once
len: 13
v_gene: TRBV12-3/TRBV12-4
j_gene: TRBJ1-2

CDR3aa: CASSFSTSGHNEQFF
CDR3nt: TGTGCCAGCAGCTTTAGTACTAGCGGACACAATGAGCAGTTCTTC
d_gene: TRBD2
abundance: few
len: 15
v_gene: TRBV11-2
j_gene: TRBJ2-1

CDR3aa: CASSIRGRTDTQYF
CDR3nt: TGTGCCAGTAGTATAAGGGGTAGAACAGATACGCAGTATTTT
d_gene: NA
abundance: once
len: 14
v_gene: TRBV19
j_gene: TRBJ2-3

CDR3aa: CASSLGGAKDTQYF
CDR3nt: TGTGCCAGCAGTTTAGGCGGGGCAAAAGATACGCAGTATTTT
d_gene: NA
abundance: NA
len: 14
v_gene: TRBV27
j_gene: TRBJ2-3

CDR3aa: CASSLNRDTEAFF
CDR3nt: TGTGCCAGCTCACTAAACAGGGACACTGAAGCTTTCTTT
d_gene: NA
abundance: NA
len: 13
v_gene: TRBV18
j_gene: TRBJ1-1

CDR3aa: CATSRDRVVSYEQYF
CDR3nt: TGTGCCACCAGCAGAGATCGCGTAGTCTCCTACGAGCAGTACTTC
d_gene: NA
abundance: NA
len: 15
v_gene: TRBV15
j_gene: TRBJ2-7

CDR3aa: CASSPWSGQLRYGYTF
CDR3nt: TGTGCCAGCAGTCCATGGAGCGGACAGCTGAGATATGGCTACACCTTC
d_gene: NA
abundance: NA
len: 16
v_gene: TRBV28
j_gene: TRBJ1-2

CDR3aa: CATFQDPGLGEKLFF
CDR3nt: TGCGCCACCTTTCAGGATCCTGGGCTTGGGGAAAAACTGTTTTTT
d_gene: NA
abundance: NA
len: 15
v_gene: TRBV5-1
j_gene: TRBJ1-4

CDR3aa: CASSSFGHGNQPQHF
CDR3nt: TGTGCCAGCAGTTCGTTTGGACACGGCAATCAGCCCCAGCATTTT
d_gene: NA
abundance: NA
len: 15
v_gene: TRBV6-5
j_gene: TRBJ1-5